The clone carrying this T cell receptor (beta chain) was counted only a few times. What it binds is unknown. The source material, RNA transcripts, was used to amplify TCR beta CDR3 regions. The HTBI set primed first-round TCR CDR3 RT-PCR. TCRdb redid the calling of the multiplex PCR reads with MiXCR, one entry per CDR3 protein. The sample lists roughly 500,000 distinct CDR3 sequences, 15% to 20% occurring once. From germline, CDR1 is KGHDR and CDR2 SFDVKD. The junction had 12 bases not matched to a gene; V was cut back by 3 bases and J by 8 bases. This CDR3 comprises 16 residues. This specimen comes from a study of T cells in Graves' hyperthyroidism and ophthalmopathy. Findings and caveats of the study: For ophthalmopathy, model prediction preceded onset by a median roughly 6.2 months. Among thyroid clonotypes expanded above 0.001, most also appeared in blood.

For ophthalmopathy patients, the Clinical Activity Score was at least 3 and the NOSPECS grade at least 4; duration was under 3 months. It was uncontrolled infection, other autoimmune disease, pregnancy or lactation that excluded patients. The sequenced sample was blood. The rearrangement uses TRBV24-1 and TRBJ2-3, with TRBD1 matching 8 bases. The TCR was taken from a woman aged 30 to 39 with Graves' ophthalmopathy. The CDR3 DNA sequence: TGTGCCACCAGTGATAGCGTCAGGGGGCAAGGGGGTACGCAGTATTTT. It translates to CATSDSVRGQGGTQYF.